The present TCR beta chain was sequenced within a study of Graves' ophthalmopathy and Graves' hyperthyroidism. Study summary: Blood was drawn at initial diagnosis, before any treatment. Notes on the study in general: Blood also held most thyroid clonotypes expanded above 0.001 frequency.

With regard to this clonotype: Its specificity is unknown.

Calling hyperthyroidism stable required that no ophthalmopathy show up within 18 months of follow-up. Hyperthyroidism cases were recent diagnoses of under 2 months' duration in people aged 18 to 65. CDR3 regions of TCR beta were amplified from RNA transcripts. In the first round, RT-PCR was carried out with HTBI primers, and a multiplex PCR formed the second round. Each CDR3 protein gets one entry after TCRdb re-called the multiplex PCR reads with MiXCR. The table lists 680,000 or so distinct CDR3 sequences, about a fifth of them singletons. V was pared by 1 base and J by 1 base, with 18 bases between. This CDR3 has 17 residues. Germline CDR1 reads SQVTM; CDR2 reads ANQGSEA.

The specimen was peripheral blood. The TCR comes from a woman between 18 and 29 years old with stable Graves' hyperthyroidism. Some clones in this sample may be carry-over from other donors' samples. The chain has TRBV29-1 and TRBJ2-3; weak D call: TRBD1 (5 bases). The CDR3 sequence: CSVEGLGAVVRTDTQYF. The CDR3 nucleotides read TGCAGCGTTGAAGGTTTAGGGGCAGTTGTACGCACAGATACGCAGTATTTT.